This paragraph reports one T cell receptor beta chain. The entry originates in a study of T cell changes during pregnancy in multiple sclerosis. CDR1 LGHNA and CDR2 YNFKEQ come from the germline V gene. The V segment lost 0 bases and the J segment 4 bases; nucleotides outside the gene matches: 2. The CDR3 has 15 amino acids. Clones were read by immunoSEQ multiplex PCR, and TCRdb kept only the in-frame ones, dropping some. The table records roughly 30,000 clones, around 89% of them present only once. The clonotype was recovered from a female donor in good health, enrolled as a control in a pregnancy study. This chain connects TRBV4-2 to TRBJ2-7; 11 bases align to TRBD2. Material: CD4+ T cells from peripheral blood mononuclear cells, obtained in the first trimester of pregnancy. The CDR3 here is CASSQDSGRAYEQYF. The CDR3 DNA is TGTGCCAGCAGCCAAGATAGCGGGAGGGCATACGAGCAGTACTTC.